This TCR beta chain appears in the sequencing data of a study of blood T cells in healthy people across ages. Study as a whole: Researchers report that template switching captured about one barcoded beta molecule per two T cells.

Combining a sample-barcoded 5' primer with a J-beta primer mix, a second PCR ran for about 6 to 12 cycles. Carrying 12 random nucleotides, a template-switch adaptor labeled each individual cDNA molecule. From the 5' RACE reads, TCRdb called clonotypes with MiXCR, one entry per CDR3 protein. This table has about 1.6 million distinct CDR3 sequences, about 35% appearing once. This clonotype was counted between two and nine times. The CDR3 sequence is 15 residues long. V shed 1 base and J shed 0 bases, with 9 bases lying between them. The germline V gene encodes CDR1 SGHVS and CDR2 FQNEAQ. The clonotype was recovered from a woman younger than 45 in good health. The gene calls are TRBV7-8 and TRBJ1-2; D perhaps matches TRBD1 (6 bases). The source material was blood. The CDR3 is CASSLGAGANYGYTF. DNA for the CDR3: TGTGCCAGCAGCTTAGGTGCAGGGGCTAACTATGGCTACACCTTC.